The 29 T cell receptor beta chains in this list originate from one sample, sequenced in a study of T cells in Graves' hyperthyroidism and ophthalmopathy. Template material for amplifying TCR beta CDR3 regions consisted of RNA transcripts. First-round RT-PCR targeting the TCR CDR3 was performed with the HTBI primer set. TCRdb reprocessed the multiplex PCR reads via MiXCR and lists one record per CDR3 protein. The profile shows some 560,000 distinct CDR3 sequences, 15% to 18% of them singletons. The source material was blood. The origin of the receptors is a woman aged 25 to 39 with Graves' hyperthyroidism.

This clonotype was seen only a few times. The V call is TRBV5-1, the J call TRBJ2-5, with TRBD1 identical over 7 bases. CDR1 and CDR2 (germline): SGHRS, YFSETQ. Trimming at V came to 0 bases and at J to 4 bases, leaving 9 bases not matched to a gene. The CDR3 loop spans 16 amino acids. CDR3 in amino acids: CASSLAETTGTETQYF. The CDR3 DNA reads TGCGCCAGCAGCTTGGCCGAGACGACAGGGACAGAGACCCAGTACTTC. The full variable domain, rest sourced from reference TRBV5-1 and TRBJ2-5, is KAGVTQTPRYLIKTRGQQVTLSCSPISGHRSVSWYQQTPGQGLQFLFEYFSETQRNKGNFPGRFSGRQFSNSRSEMNVSTLELGDSALYLCASSLAETTGTETQYFGPGTRLLVL.

This clonotype was seen ten or more times. The chain carries TRBV11-3 and TRBJ2-1, with 9 bases matching TRBD2. The J segment lost 4 bases and the V segment lost 2 bases, leaving 3 bases of the junction unmatched. The CDR3 is made up of 15 amino acids. CDR1 and CDR2 from the germline V gene are SGHNT and YENEEA. CDR3 bases: TGTGCCAGCAGCTTAAGACTAGCGGAATACAATGAGCAGTTCTTC. Translation gives CASSLRLAEYNEQFF.

At least ten counts were recorded for this clonotype. For the CDR3, the DNA is TGCAGTGCTGATGATAACAGGGGCCACTACTATGGCTACACCTTC. Translation gives CSADDNRGHYYGYTF. The chain combines TRBV20-1 with TRBJ1-2, with 7 bases matching TRBD1. The CDR3 extends over 15 amino acids. The V segment lost 5 bases and the J segment 3 bases; nucleotides outside the gene matches: 12. Germline V gives CDR1 DFQATT, CDR2 SNEGSKA (reference sequence).

There are many counts of this clonotype. The V call is TRBV29-1, the J call TRBJ1-1; 9 positions agree with TRBD1. The CDR3 extends over 16 amino acids. Germline values: CDR1 SQVTM, CDR2 ANQGSEA. Trimming cost V 0 bases and J 6 bases; bases outside gene matches: 11. For the CDR3, the DNA is TGCAGCGTTGAAGATCCGGGACAGGGTATGTCTTCTGAAGCTTTCTTT. Its protein product is CSVEDPGQGMSSEAFF.

This clonotype was observed a single time. CDR3 sequence: CASSTLPGLALREQYF. The CDR3 bases are TGTGCCAGCAGCACGCTACCGGGACTAGCTCTCCGCGAGCAGTACTTC. J is TRBJ2-7 and V is TRBV9, with 9 nucleotides matching TRBD2. This CDR3 region has 16 residues. V was pared by 4 bases and J by 6 bases, with 14 bases of the junction left unmatched. Germline V gene data show CDR1 as SGDLS and CDR2 as YYNGEE.

This clonotype appeared a few times. This rearrangement joins TRBV6-1 to TRBJ1-2; D remains unclear. Trimming removed 7 bases from V and 6 bases from J, with 21 bases in between. The CDR3 spans 15 residues. From germline, CDR1 is MNHNS and CDR2 SASEGT. The CDR3, as DNA: TGTGCCAGCATCGAAAGTGGTGGGGTCGGAAATGGCTACACCTTC. Protein: CASIESGGVGNGYTF.

This clonotype was recorded at least ten times. This chain connects TRBV6-1 to TRBJ2-7; 13 bases are shared with TRBD2. The CDR3 has 15 amino acids. The J segment lost 8 bases and the V segment lost 5 bases, leaving 9 bases of the junction unmatched. Germline CDR1 MNHNS, CDR2 SASEGT. In DNA, the CDR3 is TGTGCCAGCAGTCCTGAATCCGGGACTAGCGGGAAGCAGTACTTC. Its translation is CASSPESGTSGKQYF.

The rearrangement joins TRBV19 to TRBJ2-3; TRBD1 aligns across 10 bases. The CDR3 is made up of 16 amino acids. Germline trimming cut 3 bases from V and 7 bases from J; bases unmatched to any gene: 10. Germline V gives CDR1 LNHDA, CDR2 SQIVND (reference sequence). The CDR3 loop is CASSISATGGQNTQYF. CDR3 coding DNA: TGTGCCAGTAGTATCAGTGCGACAGGGGGCCAAAATACGCAGTATTTT.

The genes are TRBV6-5 and TRBJ2-3; 8 bases line up with TRBD2. The CDR3 has 15 residues. The V segment lost 1 base and the J segment 5 bases; nucleotides outside the gene matches: 5. Germline V lookup: CDR1 MNHEY, CDR2 SVGAGI. The CDR3 DNA reads TGTGCCAGCAGTTACTTCGGGGGGGCAATAGATACGCAGTATTTT. Translation: CASSYFGGAIDTQYF.

As regards this clonotype: Since a much larger clone is just one base distant, this may be a read error. The chain carries TRBV29-1 and TRBJ2-6; D gene ambiguous. The V end lost 0 bases, the J end lost 0 bases, and 12 bases lay between the germline ends. Germline assignment: CDR1 SQVTM and CDR2 ANQGSEA. The CDR3 is 17 residues long. The CDR3 DNA sequence: TGCAGCGTTGAAGAGGGCATTCCAGCCTCTGGGGCCAACGTCCTGACTTTC. Encoded protein: CSVEEGIPASGANVLTF.

Concerning this clonotype: A read error may explain this, as a much larger clone is one base away. This sequence joins TRBV2 and TRBJ2-2; 9 nucleotides match TRBD1. The CDR3 covers 13 residues. Germline CDR1 SNHLY, CDR2 FYNNEI. CDR3 coding DNA: TGTGCCAGGGGGACAGGGAACACCGGGGAGCCGTTTTTT. Protein: CARGTGNTGEPFF.

The chain carries TRBV5-1 and TRBJ2-2, with unresolved D. V was cut by 1 base and J by 4 bases, with 5 bases left in between. Germline CDR1 is SGHRS and CDR2 is YFSETQ. The CDR3 is 13 residues long. CDR3 protein: CASSLTSTGELFF. The CDR3 bases are TGCGCCAGCAGCTTGACGTCCACCGGGGAGCTGTTTTTT.

This clonotype was found many times. J is TRBJ1-1 and V is TRBV11-2; D is undetermined. The CDR3 runs to 15 residues. In germline, CDR1 is SGHAT, CDR2 FQNNGV. V lost 0 bases, J lost 1 base, and 9 bases lay in between. Here the CDR3 reads CASSLDLRGNTEAFF. In nucleotides, the CDR3 is TGTGCCAGCAGCTTAGATCTGAGAGGGAACACTGAAGCTTTCTTT.

The chain employs TRBV10-2 and TRBJ1-5, with no clear D. This CDR3 contains 15 residues. The germline CDR1 and CDR2 sequences are WSHSY and SAAADI. Trimming left V 2 bases short and J 1 base short, with 9 bases between. The CDR3 bases are TGCGCCAGCAGTGAGGGCAGTACGAGCAATCAGCCCCAGCATTTT. Translating it yields CASSEGSTSNQPQHF.

The chain recombines TRBV20-1 with TRBJ1-2, with D unresolved. V dropped 2 bases and J dropped 7 bases, with 8 bases sitting between them. The germline gives CDR1 DFQATT, CDR2 SNEGSKA (reference sequence). The length of the CDR3 is 11 residues. The CDR3 protein is CSARTQSGYTF. CDR3 nucleotide sequence: TGCAGTGCTAGAACACAGAGTGGCTACACCTTC.

The rearrangement links TRBV29-1 to TRBJ2-3; 7 bases map to TRBD2. The CDR3 has 14 residues. With V trimmed by 5 bases and J by 3 bases, 8 bases remained unmatched. The germline V gene has CDR1 SQVTM and CDR2 ANQGSEA. This CDR3 reads CSVSRAGRTDTQYF. As DNA, the CDR3 is TGCAGCGTTTCCAGAGCGGGGAGAACAGATACGCAGTATTTT.

There are many counts of this clonotype. V usage is TRBV5-1 and J usage is TRBJ2-2; D not resolved. The germline CDR1 and CDR2 sequences are SGHRS and YFSETQ. V was shortened by 4 bases and J by 3 bases, with 7 bases between the two germline ends. This CDR3 comprises 13 residues. CDR3 loop: CASSPPDTGELFF. The CDR3 nucleotides are TGCGCCAGCAGCCCACCTGACACCGGGGAGCTGTTTTTT.

This rearrangement joins TRBV19 to TRBJ2-3; 10 positions agree with TRBD1. The length of the CDR3 is 16 residues. Unmatched junction bases numbered 7, after V lost 6 bases and J lost 1 base. Per germline, CDR1 LNHDA and CDR2 SQIVND (reference sequence). CDR3 DNA sequence: TGTGCCAGTAGAAGTTTCGGGACAGGGGGCACAGATACGCAGTATTTT. It specifies CASRSFGTGGTDTQYF. Together with reference TRBV19 and TRBJ2-3, the CDR3 gives the full variable domain: DGGITQSPKYLFRKEGQNVTLSCEQNLNHDAMYWYRQDPGQGLRLIYYSQIVNDFQKGDIAEGYSVSREKKESFPLTVTSAQKNPTAFYLCASRSFGTGGTDTQYFGPGTRLTVL.

This clonotype was seen at least ten times. J is TRBJ2-1 and V is TRBV12-5, with TRBD2 matching 15 bases. The CDR3 has 17 amino acids. CDR1 is LGHNT and CDR2 is FRNRAP in the germline V gene. With 5 bases clipped from V and 8 bases from J, the junction kept 10 bases outside the gene matches. CDR3 in amino acids: CASGPGLAGGQKDEQFF. The CDR3 bases are TGTGCTAGTGGTCCAGGACTAGCGGGAGGGCAAAAGGATGAGCAGTTCTTC.

This clonotype was seen ten or more times. V usage is TRBV10-1 and J usage is TRBJ2-3, with TRBD2 matching 11 bases. The CDR3 sequence is 16 residues long. The germline V gene has CDR1 WNHNN and CDR2 SYGVQD (reference sequence). V shed 3 bases and J 5 bases; nucleotides not matched to a gene: 7. CDR3 coding DNA: TGCGCCAGCAGTGAAATTAGCGGGAGGGTTATAGATACGCAGTATTTT. Protein product: CASSEISGRVIDTQYF.

The sample holds many counts of this clonotype. The chain joins TRBV12-3 or TRBV12-4 to TRBJ2-1; 10 nucleotides agree with TRBD2. The CDR3 is made up of 20 amino acids. With V trimmed by 8 bases and J by 0 bases, 19 bases remained unmatched. This CDR3 is CASGILAGSPTRYSYNEQFF. The CDR3 DNA sequence: TGTGCCAGCGGAATACTAGCGGGATCCCCTACGAGATACTCCTACAATGAGCAGTTCTTC.

This clonotype was observed a handful of times. The chain links TRBV3-2 to TRBJ1-3. TRBV3-2 is assigned pseudogene status. This CDR3 contains 17 residues. For the CDR3, the DNA is TGTGCCAGCAGCCAAGATCGAACTCCAGACTCTGGAAACACCATATATTTT. This codes for CASSQDRTPDSGNTIYF.

This clonotype was recorded at least ten times. The chain recombines TRBV27 with TRBJ1-1; D unclear. V dropped 7 bases and J dropped 4 bases, with 4 bases sitting between them. This CDR3 has 10 residues. Germline CDR1 reads MNHEY; CDR2 reads SMNVEV (reference sequence). The CDR3 bases are TGTGCCAGCATTGGCACTGAAGCTTTCTTT. Protein: CASIGTEAFF.

This clonotype has ten or more counts. The chain uses TRBV11-2 and TRBJ1-1, with 11 bases fitting TRBD1. Per the germline V gene, CDR1 is SGHAT and CDR2 is FQNNGV. The J segment lost 1 base and the V segment lost 0 bases, leaving 10 bases of the junction unmatched. The CDR3 is 19 residues long. Here the CDR3 DNA reads TGTGCCAGCAGCTTAGATTGGACAGGGGGCTTCAAATCGAACACTGAAGCTTTCTTT. Translation: CASSLDWTGGFKSNTEAFF.

This clonotype was observed at least ten times. The rearrangement links TRBV20-1 to TRBJ2-7, with D unresolved. The CDR3 extends over 13 amino acids. V was shortened by 3 bases and J by 2 bases, with 11 bases between the two germline ends. Germline CDR1 and CDR2: DFQATT and SNEGSKA (reference sequence). The chain's CDR3 is CSASQASAYEQYF. DNA for the CDR3: TGCAGTGCTAGCCAAGCGAGCGCCTACGAGCAGTACTTC.

The chain links TRBV13 to TRBJ2-2, with D perhaps assigned TRBD1 or TRBD2 (5 bases each). Germline CDR1 PRHDT, CDR2 FYEKMQ (reference sequence). Trimming removed 5 bases at V and 6 bases at J, with 16 bases between. This CDR3 has 15 amino acids. In nucleotides, the CDR3 is TGTGCCAGCAGCGGCCGGGACGACCCCCCCGGGGAGCTGTTTTTT. It specifies CASSGRDDPPGELFF.

V gene TRBV28 combines with J gene TRBJ2-7; weak D call: TRBD2 (6 bases). V dropped 3 bases and J dropped 3 bases, with 9 bases sitting between them. CDR1 and CDR2 from the germline V gene are MDHEN and SYDVKM. This CDR3 is 13 amino acids long. The CDR3 sequence: CASSFYGGYEQYF. The CDR3, as DNA: TGTGCCAGCAGTTTCTACGGGGGCTACGAGCAGTACTTC.

The sample holds many counts of this clonotype. The chain couples TRBV9 to TRBJ2-1; a possible D gene is TRBD2 (5 bases). Trimming shortened V by 0 bases and J by 4 bases, and 11 bases separated the two germline ends. Germline CDR1 reads SGDLS; CDR2 reads YYNGEE. The CDR3 covers 15 residues. CDR3 nucleotide sequence: TGTGCCAGCAGCGTAGCTGGAGGCGAATACAATGAGCAGTTCTTC. This encodes CASSVAGGEYNEQFF.

This clonotype occurred a few times. The chain couples TRBV10-1 to TRBJ2-7; D gene unclear. The CDR3 loop spans 15 amino acids. V gave up 0 bases and J gave up 1 base, with 10 bases separating them. Germline-derived CDR1 and CDR2 are WNHNN and SYGVQD (reference sequence). Here the CDR3 reads CASSESGTRSYEQYF. CDR3 coding DNA: TGCGCCAGCAGTGAGTCAGGAACACGATCCTACGAGCAGTACTTC.